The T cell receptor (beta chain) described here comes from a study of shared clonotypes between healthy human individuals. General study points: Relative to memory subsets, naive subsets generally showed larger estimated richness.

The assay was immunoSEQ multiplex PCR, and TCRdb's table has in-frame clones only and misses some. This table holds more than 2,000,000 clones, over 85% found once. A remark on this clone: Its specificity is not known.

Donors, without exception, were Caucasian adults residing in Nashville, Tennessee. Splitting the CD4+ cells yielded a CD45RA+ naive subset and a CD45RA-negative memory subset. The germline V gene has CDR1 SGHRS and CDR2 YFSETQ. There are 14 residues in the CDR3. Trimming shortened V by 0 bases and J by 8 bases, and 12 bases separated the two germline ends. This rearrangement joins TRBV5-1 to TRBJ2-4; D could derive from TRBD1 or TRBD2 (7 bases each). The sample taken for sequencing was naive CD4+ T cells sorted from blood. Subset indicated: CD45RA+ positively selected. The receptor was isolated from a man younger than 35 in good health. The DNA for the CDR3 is TGCGCCAGCAGCTTGGGACAGGGAGGGGACATTCAGTACTTC. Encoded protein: CASSLGQGGDIQYF.